This is a list of T cell receptor beta chains from one sample in a study of CD8+CD57+ T cells in acquired aplastic anemia. TCRdb redid the calling of the reads with MiXCR, one entry per CDR3 protein. The sample holds 400,000 to 500,000 distinct CDR3 sequences, about 70% seen once. The sample consisted of sorted CD4+, CD8+, or CD8+CD57+ T cells (not recorded which) from PBMCs. These receptors were taken from a human donor in good health, serving as a control. Each CDR3 is given with its conserved first and last residue. The D gene is left open where the match is weak. The listing skips clone size in some rows; elsewhere it reads once, few, many or a size class.

abundance	j_gene	v_gene	d_gene	CDR3aa	CDR3nt
-	TRBJ1-6	TRBV7-6	-	CASSRDATGGSPLHF	TGTGCCAGCAGCAGAGACGCTACTGGCGGCTCACCCCTCCACTTT
many	TRBJ1-1	TRBV19	-	CASSGREGTEAFF	TGTGCCAGTAGTGGGAGGGAGGGGACTGAAGCTTTCTTT
-	TRBJ1-2	TRBV20-1	-	CSASTGYCDSF	TGCAGTGCTAGTACGGGCTACTGTGACTCCTTC
-	TRBJ1-2	TRBV2	-	CASSSAQESIGYAYAF	TGTGCCAGCAGTTCAGCACAAGAGAGCATTGGCTACGCCTACGCCTTC
-	TRBJ2-1	TRBV20-1	TRBD1	CSTDRAADTEQFF	TGCAGTACTGACAGGGCCGCCGACACCGAGCAGTTCTTC
many	TRBJ1-1	TRBV12-3/TRBV12-4	TRBD1	CSSSAGTGYTEAFF	TGTTCCAGCAGCGCCGGGACAGGATACACTGAAGCTTTCTTT
many	TRBJ1-5	TRBV30	-	CAWSLDANQPQHF	TGTGCCTGGAGCCTAGACGCAAATCAGCCCCAGCATTTT
many	TRBJ2-7	TRBV5-1	-	CASSLVLNFGTQAYEQYF	TGCGCCAGCAGCTTGGTCCTTAACTTCGGGACCCAGGCCTACGAGCAGTACTTC
-	TRBJ2-7	TRBV20-1	TRBD2	CSARIAGGPNEQYF	TGCAGTGCTAGGATAGCGGGGGGGCCGAACGAGCAGTACTTC
-	TRBJ2-7	TRBV12-3/TRBV12-4	-	CASSLSGSFTYEQYF	TGTGCCAGCAGCTTATCCGGCAGTTTCACCTACGAGCAGTACTTC
-	TRBJ2-3	TRBV11-2	TRBD2	CASSYYSGGAGTDTQYF	TGTGCCAGCAGCTATTACAGCGGGGGGGCAGGTACAGATACGCAGTATTTT
-	TRBJ2-5	TRBV12-3/TRBV12-4	TRBD1	CASTQGTGGF	TGTGCCAGCACACAGGGGACAGGGGGCTTC
-	TRBJ1-2	TRBV6-1	TRBD1	CASGTGEPGWGYTF	TGTGCCAGCGGGACAGGGGAGCCCGGCTGGGGCTACACCTTC
many	TRBJ1-1	TRBV20-1	-	CSAQKPQVDTEAFF	TGCAGTGCGCAGAAACCACAGGTGGACACTGAAGCTTTCTTT
-	TRBJ1-6	TRBV19	-	CASSTLHF	TGTGCCAGTAGTACCCTCCACTTT
-	TRBJ2-3	TRBV6-6	-	CASRESVGSTDTQYF	TGTGCCAGCAGGGAGTCGGTGGGGAGCACAGATACGCAGTATTTT
-	TRBJ2-3	TRBV20-1	-	CSAPRGGQLEYF	TGCAGTGCTCCCCGCGGGGGCCAGTTGGAGTATTTT
-	TRBJ2-1	TRBV20-1	-	CSADGGHNEQFF	TGCAGTGCTGACGGGGGGCACAATGAGCAGTTCTTC
many	TRBJ2-3	TRBV7-8	-	CASSLEGRRTITDTQYF	TGTGCCAGCAGCTTAGAGGGTCGGCGAACTATCACAGATACGCAGTATTTT
-	TRBJ2-5	TRBV20-1	-	CSASGPSDKTQYF	TGCAGTGCTAGTGGCCCCTCAGATAAGACCCAGTACTTC
-	TRBJ1-2	TRBV12-3/TRBV12-4	-	CASSFGIWANYGYTF	TGTGCCAGCAGTTTTGGTATCTGGGCCAACTATGGCTACACCTTC
many	TRBJ2-5	TRBV20-1	TRBD2	CSASGLAGAAYQETQYF	TGCAGTGCCTCCGGACTAGCGGGGGCCGCGTACCAAGAGACCCAGTACTTC
-	TRBJ1-3	TRBV9	-	CASRGRAGNTIYF	TGTGCCAGCAGGGGCAGGGCTGGAAACACCATATATTTT
-	TRBJ1-5	TRBV5-1	-	CASSPRADISNQPQHF	TGTGCCAGCAGCCCGAGGGCAGACATTAGCAATCAGCCCCAGCATTTT
few	TRBJ2-2	TRBV6-5	TRBD1	CASSRDRDGTGELFF	TGTGCCAGCTCGAGAGACAGGGATGGAACCGGGGAGCTGTTTTTT
-	TRBJ2-7	TRBV5-1	TRBD1	CASSVGPGTESYEQYF	TGCGCCAGCAGCGTCGGCCCTGGGACAGAGTCCTACGAGCAGTACTTC
-	TRBJ2-5	TRBV7-9	-	CASSPDAGTGRETQYF	TGTGCCAGCAGCCCAGATGCCGGGACGGGACGGGAGACCCAGTACTTC
-	TRBJ1-4	TRBV25-1	TRBD1	CASSGNRGFNEKLFF	TGTGCCAGCAGTGGTAACAGGGGGTTCAATGAAAAACTGTTTTTT
-	TRBJ2-2	TRBV12-3/TRBV12-4	TRBD2	CASGLAGGVGGERFF	TGTGCCAGCGGCCTAGCGGGGGGAGTTGGCGGGGAGCGGTTTTTT
-	TRBJ1-6	TRBV2	-	CASSSNAGHVNTPRHF	TGTGCCAGCAGCTCCAATGCGGGACATGTCAACACCCCCCGCCACTTT
-	TRBJ2-2	TRBV9	-	CASSVGNTGELFF	TGTGCCAGCAGCGTAGGAAACACCGGGGAGCTGTTTTTT
many	TRBJ2-7	TRBV29-1	-	CSAEGHGEQYF	TGCAGTGCCGAGGGGCATGGGGAGCAGTACTTC
-	TRBJ2-3	TRBV9	TRBD1	CASSGPAQGPYEQYF	TGTGCCAGCAGCGGACCGGCACAGGGGCCCTACGAGCAGTATTTT
many	TRBJ1-6	TRBV12-3/TRBV12-4	-	CASSPRVVSPLHF	TGTGCCAGCTCCCCCCGGGTGGTTTCACCCCTCCACTTT
-	TRBJ2-7	TRBV2	TRBD1	CASSEAGQGRF	TGTGCCAGCAGTGAAGCAGGACAGGGAAGGTTC
-	TRBJ2-7	TRBV7-3	-	CASSREASGDNEQYF	TGTGCCAGCAGCAGAGAAGCGAGCGGTGACAACGAGCAGTACTTC
-	TRBJ2-5	TRBV9	TRBD1	CASSAEGQWTSSKYF	TGTGCCAGCAGCGCCGAGGGACAGTGGACGAGCAGTAAGTACTTC
-	TRBJ2-2	TRBV7-3	TRBD1	CASSLMTGKIHHSFF	TGTGCCAGCAGCTTAATGACAGGGAAAATTCACCACTCCTTTTTT
many	TRBJ1-1	TRBV7-2	-	CASSLYRDTEAFF	TGTGCCAGCAGCTTATACAGGGACACTGAAGCTTTCTTT
-	TRBJ2-2	TRBV9	-	CASSLGGRGDTELFF	TGTGCCAGCAGCTTGGGGGGGCGGGGAGATACGGAGCTGTTTTTT
-	TRBJ2-5	TRBV7-2	-	CASSQFQREETQYF	TGTGCCAGCAGCCAATTCCAGCGGGAAGAGACCCAGTACTTC
few	TRBJ2-7	TRBV20-1	-	CSARALTGTYEQYF	TGCAGTGCTAGAGCCTTAACAGGGACCTACGAGCAGTACTTC
-	TRBJ2-5	TRBV27	-	CASRDYNGGGTQYF	TGTGCCAGCAGGGACTACAACGGGGGAGGGACCCAGTACTTC
many	TRBJ1-3	TRBV30	TRBD1	CAWEAGGGNTIYF	TGTGCCTGGGAGGCAGGGGGTGGAAACACCATATATTTT
few	TRBJ1-1	TRBV25-1	-	CASSPVGTDEAFF	TGTGCCAGCAGTCCCGTGGGAACCGATGAAGCTTTCTTT
-	TRBJ1-3	TRBV12-3/TRBV12-4	-	CASSSGGYGNTIYF	TGTGCCAGCAGTTCTGGGGGTTATGGAAACACCATATATTTT
-	TRBJ2-5	TRBV7-6	-	CASSLEQGGKDAQYF	TGTGCCAGCAGCTTAGAACAAGGGGGGAAAGACGCCCAGTACTTC
-	TRBJ1-1	TRBV12-3/TRBV12-4	-	CASSVDGRTEAFF	TGTGCCAGCAGTGTCGACGGGAGAACTGAAGCTTTCTTT
-	TRBJ2-7	TRBV9	TRBD2	CASSLGSGRPYDKYF	TGTGCCAGCAGCTTAGGTAGCGGGAGGCCCTACGACAAGTACTTC
once	TRBJ1-2	TRBV9	-	CASSPDGEGPTYGYTF	TGTGCCAGCAGCCCCGACGGGGAAGGGCCAACCTATGGCTACACCTTC
many	TRBJ1-1	TRBV6-1	TRBD1	CASRLRQGNTEAFF	TGTGCCAGCAGGTTGAGACAGGGAAACACTGAAGCTTTCTTT
many	TRBJ2-7	TRBV6-6	-	CASSYSRGGDYEQYF	TGTGCCAGCAGTTACTCGAGGGGGGGGGACTACGAGCAGTACTTC
-	TRBJ1-6	TRBV9	TRBD1	CASSAGTGEGKEPLHF	TGTGCCAGCAGCGCAGGAACAGGGGAAGGTAAAGAACCCCTCCACTTT